Included here is one T cell receptor beta chain sequence, with context. The sample belongs to a study of blood T cells in healthy people across ages. Study background: When template switching was applied, about one barcoded beta molecule was captured per two T cells.

Germline CDR1 reads SGHRS; CDR2 reads YFSETQ. V shed 7 bases and J shed 9 bases, with 20 bases lying between them. This CDR3 spans 14 amino acids. Isolation of PBMCs gave at least 7 million cells per sample. Together with a sample-barcoded 5' primer, a J-beta primer mix was included in a second PCR lasting roughly 6 to 12 cycles. MiXCR was run by TCRdb on the 5' RACE reads, yielding one entry per CDR3 protein. The sample includes about 1.6 million distinct CDR3 sequences, 30% to 40% of them seen just once. The clonotype originates from a woman aged 30 to 39 in good health. This chain joins TRBV5-1 and TRBJ2-1; TRBD1 or TRBD2 may be the D gene (7 bases each). The material sequenced was blood. The CDR3 sequence: CASQRDSSGGEQFF. Written as DNA, the CDR3 is TGCGCCAGCCAAAGGGACAGCTCGGGGGGTGAGCAGTTCTTC. Using reference TRBV5-1 and TRBJ2-1 for the parts outside the CDR3, the full variable domain is KAGVTQTPRYLIKTRGQQVTLSCSPISGHRSVSWYQQTPGQGLQFLFEYFSETQRNKGNFPGRFSGRQFSNSRSEMNVSTLELGDSALYLCASQRDSSGGEQFFGPGTRLTVL.